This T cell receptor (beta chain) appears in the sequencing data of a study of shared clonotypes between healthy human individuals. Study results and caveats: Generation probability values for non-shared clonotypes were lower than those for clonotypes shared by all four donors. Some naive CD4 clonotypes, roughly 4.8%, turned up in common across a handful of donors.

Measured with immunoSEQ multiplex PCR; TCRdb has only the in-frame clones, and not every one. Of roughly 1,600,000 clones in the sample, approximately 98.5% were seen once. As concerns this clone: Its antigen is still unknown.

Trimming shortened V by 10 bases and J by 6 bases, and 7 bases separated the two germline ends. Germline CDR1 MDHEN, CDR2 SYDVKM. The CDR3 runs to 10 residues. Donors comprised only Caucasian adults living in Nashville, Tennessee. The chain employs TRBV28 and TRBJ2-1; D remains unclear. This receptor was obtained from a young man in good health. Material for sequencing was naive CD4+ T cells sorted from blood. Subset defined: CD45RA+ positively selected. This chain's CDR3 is CATRLNEQFF. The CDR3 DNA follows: TGTGCCACCCGACTCAATGAGCAGTTCTTC.